This T cell receptor beta chain was captured in a study of OX40 agonist ivuxolimab in advanced cancers. In regard to this clone: Its cognate antigen is unknown.

Sampled blood was obtained at baseline, cycle 4 day 1, and cycle 7 day 1. Deletions cut 1 base from V and 7 bases from J, with 11 bases between. Looked up from germline, CDR1 is SGHTA and CDR2 is FQGNSA. This CDR3 has 13 amino acids. Only in-frame clones appear in the TCRdb table, and some are missing; sequencing was by immunoSEQ multiplex PCR. The sample lists around 60,000 clones; 75% to 90% were seen once. Findings and caveats of the study: In CD8+ T cells, expanded clones were on average more numerous than in CD4+. Several nonresponders also turned out to have low normalized T-cell clonal expansion.

This sequence originates from an adult with an advanced solid tumor such as melanoma, head and neck, liver or kidney cancer. The source was CD4+ or CD8+ T cells sorted from blood, collected in a trial of the OX40 agonist ivuxolimab. The chain couples TRBV7-2 to TRBJ2-7; D ambiguous. This CDR3 reads CASSLEVAREQYF. The CDR3 DNA reads TGTGCCAGCAGCTTAGAGGTTGCGCGGGAGCAGTACTTC.